This T cell receptor (beta chain) was retrieved from a study of regulatory T cells in long-lasting Graves disease. Assembly of TCR beta libraries relied on iRepertoire HTBI primers together with Arm-PCR of CDR3 regions. From the multiplex PCR reads, TCRdb called clonotypes with MiXCR, one entry per CDR3 protein. The sample lists around 450,000 distinct CDR3 sequences, roughly 16% occurring once. Study-wide results and limits: Newly diagnosed disease favored TRBV20-1 and TRBJ2-1 over persistent disease. Among persistent patients, a larger number of public clonotypes were shared (about 3,000) than among newly diagnosed patients (about 970).

Trimming stripped 6 bases from V and 0 bases from J, with 15 bases between. Per germline, CDR1 DFQATT and CDR2 SNEGSKA (reference sequence). This CDR3 is 14 amino acids long. This sample's time point: newly diagnosed GD, antithyroid drugs for less than 3 months. From RNA extracted from PBMCs, the TCR library was made. This clonotype has a count of ten or more. Antigen specificity is unknown. The sample was also reused in another study, on T cells in Graves' hyperthyroidism and ophthalmopathy. As that study records: Blood also showed most of the thyroid clonotypes that were expanded above 0.001.

The sequences come from peripheral blood mononuclear cells (PBMCs), collected at new diagnosis, from a patient treated with antithyroid drugs. This rearrangement joins TRBV20-1 to TRBJ2-7; tentative D call: TRBD2 (7 bases). This clonotype was sampled from a man in his forties with Graves disease. The CDR3 is CSAGGRDSSYEQYF. Here the CDR3 DNA reads TGCAGTGCCGGGGGGCGGGATAGCTCCTACGAGCAGTACTTC.